This TCR beta chain was identified in a study of blood T cell repertoires in COVID-19. V lost 4 bases to trimming and J lost 4 bases; unmatched junction nucleotides: 9. Germline CDR1 and CDR2: LGHDT and YNNKEL (reference sequence). This CDR3 spans 16 amino acids. Method: immunoSEQ multiplex PCR; TCRdb's copy keeps in-frame clones and lacks some. The data contain approximately 89,000 clones, roughly four fifths of them singletons. Sequenced sample: peripheral blood. The origin of this receptor is a human donor in a cohort sampled during active COVID-19. The gene calls are TRBV3-1 (or the pseudogene TRBV3-2) and TRBJ1-2, with 10 bases matching TRBD1. The CDR3 nucleotides are TGTGCCAGCAGCCCTTACGGACAGGGGGTTTTCTATGGCTACACCTTC. Protein sequence: CASSPYGQGVFYGYTF.